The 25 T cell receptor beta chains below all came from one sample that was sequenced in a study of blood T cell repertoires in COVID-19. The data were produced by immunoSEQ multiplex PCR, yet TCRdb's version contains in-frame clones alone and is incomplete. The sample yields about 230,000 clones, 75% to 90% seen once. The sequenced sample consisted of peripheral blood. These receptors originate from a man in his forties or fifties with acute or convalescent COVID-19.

CDR3 coding DNA: TGTGCCAGCAGCCGCACGGTAGACAGGGGACTTAGCTATGGCTACACCTTC. It is translated as CASSRTVDRGLSYGYTF. The J gene is TRBJ1-2, the V gene TRBV7-6, with 8 bases identical to TRBD1. This CDR3 comprises 17 residues. With V trimmed by 5 bases and J by 4 bases, 15 bases remained unmatched. The germline V gene encodes CDR1 SGHVS and CDR2 FNYEAQ.

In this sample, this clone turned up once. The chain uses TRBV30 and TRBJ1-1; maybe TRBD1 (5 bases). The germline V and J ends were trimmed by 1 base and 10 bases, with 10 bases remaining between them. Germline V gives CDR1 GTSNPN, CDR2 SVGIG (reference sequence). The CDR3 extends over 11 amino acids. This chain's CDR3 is CAWSAGLGAFF. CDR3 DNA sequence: TGTGCCTGGAGTGCGGGACTCGGAGCTTTCTTT.

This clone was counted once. As DNA, the CDR3 is TGTGCCAGCAGCAGGACAGGCTACGAGCAGTACTTC. Translation gives CASSRTGYEQYF. The chain links TRBV6-5 to TRBJ2-7, with 7 bases fitting TRBD1. V shed 6 bases, J shed 3 bases, and the junction held 2 bases outside the gene matches. Germline lookup yields CDR1 MNHEY and CDR2 SVGAGI. The CDR3 is 12 residues long.

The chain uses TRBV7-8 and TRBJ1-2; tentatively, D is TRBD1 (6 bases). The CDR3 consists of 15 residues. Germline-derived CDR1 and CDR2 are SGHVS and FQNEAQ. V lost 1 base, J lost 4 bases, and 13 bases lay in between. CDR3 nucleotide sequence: TGTGCCAGCAGCTTAGGGTACAGGGAGGGCTATGGCTACACCTTC. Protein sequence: CASSLGYREGYGYTF.

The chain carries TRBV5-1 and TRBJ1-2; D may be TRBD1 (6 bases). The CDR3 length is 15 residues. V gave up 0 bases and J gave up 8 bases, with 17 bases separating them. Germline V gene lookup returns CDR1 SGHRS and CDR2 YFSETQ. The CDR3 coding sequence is TGCGCCAGCAGCTTGGGATCAACACAGGGCTTCGGCTACACCTTC. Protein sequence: CASSLGSTQGFGYTF. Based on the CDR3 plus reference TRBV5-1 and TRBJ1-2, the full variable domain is KAGVTQTPRYLIKTRGQQVTLSCSPISGHRSVSWYQQTPGQGLQFLFEYFSETQRNKGNFPGRFSGRQFSNSRSEMNVSTLELGDSALYLCASSLGSTQGFGYTFGSGTRLTVV.

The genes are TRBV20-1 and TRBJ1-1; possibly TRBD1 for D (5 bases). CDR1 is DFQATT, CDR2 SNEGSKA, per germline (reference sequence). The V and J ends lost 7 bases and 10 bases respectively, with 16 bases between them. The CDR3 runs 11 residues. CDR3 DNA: TGCAGTGATGGGGGGGGACTTGGAGCTTTCTTT. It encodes CSDGGGLGAFF.

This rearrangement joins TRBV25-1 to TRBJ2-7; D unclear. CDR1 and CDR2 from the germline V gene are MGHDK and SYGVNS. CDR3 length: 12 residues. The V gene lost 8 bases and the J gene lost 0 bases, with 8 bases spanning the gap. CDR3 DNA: TGTGCCAGCGCTACCTTCTCCTACGAGCAGTACTTC. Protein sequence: CASATFSYEQYF.

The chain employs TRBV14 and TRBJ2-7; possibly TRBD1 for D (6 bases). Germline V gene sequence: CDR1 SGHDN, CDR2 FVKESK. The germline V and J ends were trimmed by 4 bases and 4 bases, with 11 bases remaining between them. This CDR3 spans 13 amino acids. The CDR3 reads CASSPLDRYEQYF. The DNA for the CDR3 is TGTGCCAGCAGCCCTTTGGACAGATACGAGCAGTACTTC.

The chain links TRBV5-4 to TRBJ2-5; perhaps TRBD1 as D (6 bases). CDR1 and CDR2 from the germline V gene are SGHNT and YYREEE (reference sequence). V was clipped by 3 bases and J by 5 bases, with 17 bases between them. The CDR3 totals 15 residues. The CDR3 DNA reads TGTGCCAGCAGCTGGGGGTCAGGGGACGGGGAGACCCAGTACTTC. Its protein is CASSWGSGDGETQYF.

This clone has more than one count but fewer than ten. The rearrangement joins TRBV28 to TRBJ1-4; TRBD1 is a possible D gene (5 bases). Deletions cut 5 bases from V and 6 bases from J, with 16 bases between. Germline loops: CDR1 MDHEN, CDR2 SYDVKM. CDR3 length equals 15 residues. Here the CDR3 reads CASSIVGAGDEKLFF. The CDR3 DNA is TGTGCCAGCAGTATCGTAGGGGCTGGGGATGAAAAACTGTTTTTT.

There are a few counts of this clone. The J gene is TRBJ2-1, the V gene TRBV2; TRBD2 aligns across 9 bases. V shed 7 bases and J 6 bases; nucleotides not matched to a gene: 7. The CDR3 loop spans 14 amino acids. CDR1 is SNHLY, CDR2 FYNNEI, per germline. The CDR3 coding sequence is TGTGCCAGCATGGGGCTAGCGGGGCTCAATGAGCAGTTCTTC. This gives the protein CASMGLAGLNEQFF.

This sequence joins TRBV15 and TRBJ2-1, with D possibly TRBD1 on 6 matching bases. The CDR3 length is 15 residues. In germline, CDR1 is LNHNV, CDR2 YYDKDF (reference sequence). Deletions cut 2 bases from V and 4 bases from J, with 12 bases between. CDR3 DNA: TGTGCCACCAGCAGAACCGGGACACAATACAATGAGCAGTTCTTC. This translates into CATSRTGTQYNEQFF.

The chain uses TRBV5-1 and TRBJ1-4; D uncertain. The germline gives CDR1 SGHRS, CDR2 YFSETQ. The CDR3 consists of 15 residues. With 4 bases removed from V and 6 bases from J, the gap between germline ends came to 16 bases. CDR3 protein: CASSRRREGYEKLFF. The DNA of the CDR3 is TGCGCCAGCAGCCGTAGACGCGAGGGATATGAAAAACTGTTTTTT.

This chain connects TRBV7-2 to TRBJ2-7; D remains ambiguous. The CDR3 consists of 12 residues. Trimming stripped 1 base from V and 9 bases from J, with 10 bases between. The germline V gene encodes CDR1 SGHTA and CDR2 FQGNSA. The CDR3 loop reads CASSLDFQAQYF. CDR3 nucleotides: TGTGCCAGCAGCTTAGATTTCCAGGCGCAGTACTTC.

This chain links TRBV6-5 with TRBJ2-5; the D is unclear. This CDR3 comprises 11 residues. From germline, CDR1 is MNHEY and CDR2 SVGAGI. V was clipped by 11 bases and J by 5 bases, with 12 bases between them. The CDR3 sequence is CAVTFGETQYF. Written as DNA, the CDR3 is TGTGCCGTAACCTTCGGGGAGACCCAGTACTTC.

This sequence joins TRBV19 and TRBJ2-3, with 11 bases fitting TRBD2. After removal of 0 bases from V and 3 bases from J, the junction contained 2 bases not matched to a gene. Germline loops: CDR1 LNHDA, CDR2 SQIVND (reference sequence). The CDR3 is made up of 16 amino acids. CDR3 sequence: CASSIEPSGRTDTQYF. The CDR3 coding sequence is TGTGCCAGTAGTATAGAGCCTAGCGGGAGGACAGATACGCAGTATTTT.

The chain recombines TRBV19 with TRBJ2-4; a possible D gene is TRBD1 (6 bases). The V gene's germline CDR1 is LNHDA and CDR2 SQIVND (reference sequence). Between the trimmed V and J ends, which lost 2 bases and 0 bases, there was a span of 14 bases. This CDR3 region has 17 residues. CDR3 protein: CASSIREGQLAKNIQYF. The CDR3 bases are TGTGCCAGTAGTATAAGAGAGGGACAACTAGCCAAAAACATTCAGTACTTC.

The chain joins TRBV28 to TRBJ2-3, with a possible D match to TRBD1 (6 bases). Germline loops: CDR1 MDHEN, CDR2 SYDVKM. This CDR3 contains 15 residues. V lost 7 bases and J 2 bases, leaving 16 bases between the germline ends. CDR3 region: CASNLPGGDTDTQYF. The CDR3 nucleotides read TGTGCCAGCAACCTCCCTGGGGGCGACACAGATACGCAGTATTTT.

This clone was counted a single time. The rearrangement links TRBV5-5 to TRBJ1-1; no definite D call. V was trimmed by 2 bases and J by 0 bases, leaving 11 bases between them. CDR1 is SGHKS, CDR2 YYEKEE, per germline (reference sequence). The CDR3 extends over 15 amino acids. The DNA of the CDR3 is TGTGCCAGCAGCTTATCCCCGAGATTGAACACTGAAGCTTTCTTT. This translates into CASSLSPRLNTEAFF. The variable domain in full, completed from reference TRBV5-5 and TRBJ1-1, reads DAGVTQSPTHLIKTRGQQVTLRCSPISGHKSVSWYQQVLGQGPQFIFQYYEKEERGRGNFPDRFSARQFPNYSSELNVNALLLGDSALYLCASSLSPRLNTEAFFGQGTRLTVV.

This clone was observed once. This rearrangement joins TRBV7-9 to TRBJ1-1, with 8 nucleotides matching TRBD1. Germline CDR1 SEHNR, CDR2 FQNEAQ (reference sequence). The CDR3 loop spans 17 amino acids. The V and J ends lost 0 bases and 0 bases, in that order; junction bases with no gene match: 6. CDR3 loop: CASSLATGVTLNTEAFF. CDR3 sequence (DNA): TGTGCCAGCAGCTTAGCGACAGGGGTCACTCTGAACACTGAAGCTTTCTTT.

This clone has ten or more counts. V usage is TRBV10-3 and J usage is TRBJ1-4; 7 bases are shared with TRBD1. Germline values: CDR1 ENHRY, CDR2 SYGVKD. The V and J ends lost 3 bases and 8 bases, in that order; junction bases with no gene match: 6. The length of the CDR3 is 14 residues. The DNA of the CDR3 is TGTGCCATCAGTGATGTAACAGGGGAAGAAAAACTGTTTTTT. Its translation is CAISDVTGEEKLFF.

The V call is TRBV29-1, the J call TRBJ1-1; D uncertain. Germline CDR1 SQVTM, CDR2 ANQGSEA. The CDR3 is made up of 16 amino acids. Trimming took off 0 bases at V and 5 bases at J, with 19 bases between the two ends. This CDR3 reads CSVEDKRAPSRTEAFF. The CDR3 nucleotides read TGCAGCGTTGAAGATAAGAGGGCCCCCAGTAGAACTGAAGCTTTCTTT.

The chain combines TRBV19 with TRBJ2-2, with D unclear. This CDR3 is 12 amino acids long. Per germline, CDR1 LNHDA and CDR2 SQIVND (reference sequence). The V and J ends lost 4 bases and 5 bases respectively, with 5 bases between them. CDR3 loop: CASSTRTGELFF. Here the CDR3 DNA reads TGTGCCAGTAGTACGCGGACCGGGGAGCTGTTTTTT.

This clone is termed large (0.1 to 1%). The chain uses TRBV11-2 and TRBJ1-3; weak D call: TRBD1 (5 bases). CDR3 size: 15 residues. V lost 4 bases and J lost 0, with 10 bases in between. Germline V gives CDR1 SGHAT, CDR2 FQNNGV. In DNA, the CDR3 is TGTGCCAGCAGCTCCCCTACAGGCTCTGGAAACACCATATATTTT. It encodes CASSSPTGSGNTIYF. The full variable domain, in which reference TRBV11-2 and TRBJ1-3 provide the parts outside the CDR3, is EAGVAQSPRYKIIEKRQSVAFWCNPISGHATLYWYQQILGQGPKLLIQFQNNGVVDDSQLPKDRFSAERLKGVDSTLKIQPAKLEDSAVYLCASSSPTGSGNTIYFGEGSWLTVV.

The CDR3 is CASSHDLGGEMNTEAFF. The DNA for the CDR3 is TGTGCCAGCAGCCACGACCTAGGGGGCGAAATGAACACTGAAGCTTTCTTT. The chain uses TRBV7-9 and TRBJ1-1; 7 nucleotides agree with TRBD1. Trimming took 5 bases from V and 0 from J; bases not matched to a gene: 12. Germline V CDR1 and CDR2: SEHNR, FQNEAQ (reference sequence). The CDR3 runs 17 residues. Full variable domain (rest looked up from reference TRBV7-9 and TRBJ1-1): DTGVSQNPRHKITKRGQNVTFRCDPISEHNRLYWYRQTLGQGPEFLTYFQNEAQLEKSRLLSDRFSAERPKGSFSTLEIQRTEQGDSAMYLCASSHDLGGEMNTEAFFGQGTRLTVV.